A selection of T cell receptor beta chains follows, all from one sample in a study of cytomegalovirus exposure and HLA in healthy donors. This table comes from immunoSEQ multiplex PCR, and its TCRdb copy is limited to in-frame clones, with some not included. In the table there are about 82,000 clones, approximately 74% of which are singletons. Sequencing used PBMCs. The source is a woman between 50 and 59 years old in good health and CMV-seropositive. Both conserved end residues are part of each CDR3. The D gene is left open where the match is weak. Clone sizes are given selectively: once, few, many, or a class where the clone is expanded.

clone_size	j_call	v_call	d_call	cdr3_nt	cdr3_aa
NA	TRBJ2-2	TRBV9	NA	TGTGCCAGCGCTGGGAAGACAGGGAACACCGGGGAGCTGTTTTTT	CASAGKTGNTGELFF
NA	TRBJ2-7	TRBV30	TRBD2	TGTGCCTGGAGTGCGGGACTAGCGGGAACTTACGAGCAGTACTTC	CAWSAGLAGTYEQYF
NA	TRBJ2-3	TRBV10-3	TRBD2	TGTGCCATCAGGAAGGGACTAGCAGACACAGATACGCAGTATTTT	CAIRKGLADTDTQYF
once	TRBJ2-1	TRBV2	TRBD1	TGTGCCAGCAGTTCGGACAGGGGGTCCTACAATGAGCAGTTCTTC	CASSSDRGSYNEQFF
NA	TRBJ2-1	TRBV6-5	NA	TGTGCCAGCATCCAGGCGAATGAGCAGTTCTTC	CASIQANEQFF
few	TRBJ1-4	TRBV12-2	NA	TGTGCAAGTCGTTTTCCCGGGACTAGTGAAAAACTGTTTTTT	CASRFPGTSEKLFF
NA	TRBJ2-7	TRBV4-1	TRBD1	TGCGCCAGCAGCCAAGGGGACAGCGCTTACGAGCAGTACTTC	CASSQGDSAYEQYF
NA	TRBJ2-7	TRBV6-5	TRBD2	TGTGCCAGCAGGACCGGGACTAGCGGGTACCAGCAGTACTTC	CASRTGTSGYQQYF
NA	TRBJ1-2	TRBV6-1	NA	TGTGCCAGCAGTGAACGTTCCGACTATGGCTACACCTTC	CASSERSDYGYTF
few	TRBJ1-1	TRBV2	NA	TGTGCCAGCAGTGAAGACAGGACCTACACTGAAGCTTTCTTT	CASSEDRTYTEAFF
once	TRBJ2-1	TRBV5-4	NA	TGTGCCAGCAGCACACCCGGGGGTGAGCAGTTCTTC	CASSTPGGEQFF
NA	TRBJ1-2	TRBV9	TRBD1	TGTGCCAGCAGCGTAGCGGGACAGGCGAATAGTGGCTACACCTTC	CASSVAGQANSGYTF
NA	TRBJ1-1	TRBV18	TRBD1	TGTGCCAGCTCCGAGGACAGGGCGGTAGCTTTCTTT	CASSEDRAVAFF
NA	TRBJ2-7	TRBV5-1	NA	TGCGCCAGCAGCGTTGTTAGTGGCGAGCAGTACTTC	CASSVVSGEQYF
few	TRBJ1-5	TRBV6-1	NA	TGTGCCAGCAGTGAACAGGAGGGCAATCAGCCCCAGCATTTT	CASSEQEGNQPQHF
NA	TRBJ1-3	TRBV30	TRBD1	TGTGCCTGGAGTGTGGGACAGGCCAACTCTGGAAACACCATATATTTT	CAWSVGQANSGNTIYF
few	TRBJ2-1	TRBV6-1	TRBD2	TGTGCCAGCAGTGAGGAAGCGGGAGGGTACAATGAGCAGTTCTTC	CASSEEAGGYNEQFF
few	TRBJ2-1	TRBV6-4	TRBD2	TGTGCCAGCAGTGAAGGCTCGGGGGGTGATGAGCAGTTCTTC	CASSEGSGGDEQFF
NA	TRBJ2-7	TRBV7-9	NA	TGTGCCAGCAGCCCAGACAGATCCTACGAGCAGTACTTC	CASSPDRSYEQYF
NA	TRBJ1-3	TRBV19	NA	TGTGCCAGTAGTATTGTGACAGTTCTGCCTGGAAACACCATATATTTT	CASSIVTVLPGNTIYF
NA	TRBJ2-3	TRBV6-1	NA	TGTGCCAGCAGTGCCTTAACAGATACGCAGTATTTT	CASSALTDTQYF
NA	TRBJ2-1	TRBV20-1	TRBD1	TGCAGTGCTAGTCAGGGGGATGAGCAGTTCTTC	CSASQGDEQFF
NA	TRBJ2-5	TRBV28	NA	TGTGCCAGCAGTAGCGGAATGAAAGAGACCCAGTACTTC	CASSSGMKETQYF
NA	TRBJ2-1	TRBV5-1	NA	TGCGCCAGCAGCCGGAGGGTAGCGGAATACAATGAGCAGTTCTTC	CASSRRVAEYNEQFF
NA	TRBJ2-3	TRBV27	TRBD2	TGTGCCAGCAGCTCTCCCGGGACTAGCGGGACTACAGATACGCAGTATTTT	CASSSPGTSGTTDTQYF
many	TRBJ2-7	TRBV6-5	TRBD2	TGTGCCAGCGCCGGGACTAGCCGTTACGAGCAGTACTTC	CASAGTSRYEQYF
NA	TRBJ2-5	TRBV7-7	TRBD1	TGTGCTAGCAGCCGGGACAGGGGAGAGACCCAGTACTTC	CASSRDRGETQYF
NA	TRBJ1-1	TRBV7-9	TRBD1	TGTGCCAGCAGCTTAGGGGTTGACAGGGAGAGGTACACTGAAGCTTTCTTT	CASSLGVDRERYTEAFF
NA	TRBJ2-4	TRBV4-1	NA	TGCGCCAGCAGCCACCCCCTTACGGAAAACATTCAGTACTTC	CASSHPLTENIQYF
NA	TRBJ2-3	TRBV9	NA	TGTGCCAGCAGCGGTGGAGCGGCTGGCACAGATACGCAGTATTTT	CASSGGAAGTDTQYF
NA	TRBJ2-7	TRBV6-6	NA	TGTGCCAGCAGTCTACACAGTTACGAGCAGTACTTC	CASSLHSYEQYF
NA	TRBJ2-2	TRBV27	NA	TGTGCCAGCACCCCCCTCTTGGTGAGGTTAAGGCCTAACACCGGGGAGCTGTTTTTT	CASTPLLVRLRPNTGELFF
NA	TRBJ1-5	TRBV6-5	NA	TGTGCCAGCAAGCGGGGTTTCGGTCAGCCCCAGCATTTT	CASKRGFGQPQHF
NA	TRBJ2-3	TRBV19	TRBD2	TGTGCCAGTAGTTGGGGACTAGCGGCGACAGATACGCAGTATTTT	CASSWGLAATDTQYF
NA	TRBJ2-5	TRBV11-2	TRBD2	TGTGCCAGCAGCTCCGGGACTAGCGGGAGTGGGACCCAGTACTTC	CASSSGTSGSGTQYF
NA	TRBJ1-1	TRBV2	NA	TGTGCCAGCAGGGTTACAGGGAAAGGAGCTTTCTTT	CASRVTGKGAFF
few	TRBJ2-7	TRBV5-6	TRBD1	TGTGCCAGCAGCCCTGGGGCGGGGGACAGGGACTACGAGCAGTACTTC	CASSPGAGDRDYEQYF
NA	TRBJ1-2	TRBV5-1	TRBD1	TGCGCCAGCACCAATACAGGGGCGATAGGCTACACCTTC	CASTNTGAIGYTF
NA	TRBJ1-2	TRBV19	NA	TGTGCCAGTAGTTCACAGGGATTTCCCGGGGGCTACACCTTC	CASSSQGFPGGYTF
NA	TRBJ2-2	TRBV15	NA	TGTGCCACCAGCAGAGAAGGGAGAATGGGCGGGGAGCTGTTTTTT	CATSREGRMGGELFF
NA	TRBJ2-5	TRBV12-5	NA	TGTGCTAGTGGTTTGATCGGGGAGACCCAGTACTTC	CASGLIGETQYF
NA	TRBJ2-2	TRBV27	TRBD2	TGTGCCAGCAGTTTATGGATCCGTCCGGGAGGGCCTTTAGCCACCGGGGAGCTGTTTTTT	CASSLWIRPGGPLATGELFF
NA	TRBJ2-7	TRBV6-1	TRBD1	TGTGCCAGCGGGACAGGATCCTACGAGCAGTACTTC	CASGTGSYEQYF
NA	TRBJ2-1	TRBV6-5	NA	TGTGCCAGCAGGAGCTTGGTCGGGAACAATGAGCAGTTCTTC	CASRSLVGNNEQFF
few	TRBJ2-6	TRBV19	TRBD1	TGTGCCAGTAGCCGAACAGGGGCGACTGGGGCCAACGTCCTGACTTTC	CASSRTGATGANVLTF
NA	TRBJ2-3	TRBV5-1	TRBD2	TGCGCCAGCGGGAGAGCGGGAGAGAGCACAGATACGCAGTATTTT	CASGRAGESTDTQYF
NA	TRBJ2-7	TRBV5-1	TRBD1	TGCGCCAGCGGACAGGCCAGCTCCTACGAGCAGTACTTC	CASGQASSYEQYF
NA	TRBJ1-1	TRBV11-3	NA	TGTGCCAGCAGCTCCCTAGATGGGGGGAGGACTGAAGCTTTCTTT	CASSSLDGGRTEAFF
NA	TRBJ2-7	TRBV29-1	NA	TGCAGCGTCAGGACCGGGGGACGGCACGAGCAGTACTTC	CSVRTGGRHEQYF
NA	TRBJ2-6	TRBV5-1	NA	TGCGCCAGCAGCCCATTAGCGTTTGGGTTCTCTGGGGCCAACGTCCTGACTTTC	CASSPLAFGFSGANVLTF
NA	TRBJ1-1	TRBV5-1	TRBD1	TGCGCCAGCAGCTGGGACAGGGGAAGGTATACTGAAGCTTTCTTT	CASSWDRGRYTEAFF
NA	TRBJ1-1	TRBV4-1	NA	TGCGCCAGCAGCCAAGACCTGGGCATGAACACTGAAGCTTTCTTT	CASSQDLGMNTEAFF
NA	TRBJ2-7	TRBV18	TRBD1	TGTGCCAGCTCACCGGGGACAGGGGGGTACGAGCAGTACTTC	CASSPGTGGYEQYF
NA	TRBJ1-1	TRBV5-1	NA	TGCGCCAGCAGCTTCATGAGGGCGTCTGCGAACACTGAAGCTTTCTTT	CASSFMRASANTEAFF
NA	TRBJ2-3	TRBV7-9	NA	TGTGCCAGCAGCTTAGGATATAGAGATACGCAGTATTTT	CASSLGYRDTQYF
few	TRBJ1-4	TRBV5-4	TRBD1	TGTGCCAGCAGCCGCGGACAGGATGAAAAACTGTTTTTT	CASSRGQDEKLFF
NA	TRBJ2-7	TRBV9	TRBD2	TGTGCCAGCAGCGTAGGACTAGCGGGAGTGCGCGAGCAGTACTTC	CASSVGLAGVREQYF
NA	TRBJ2-3	TRBV10-2	TRBD1	TGCGCCAGCAGCCTCGACAGGGGGCAGGCAGATACGCAGTATTTT	CASSLDRGQADTQYF
NA	TRBJ1-5	TRBV19	NA	TGTGCCAGCCGATCAGGGGTCCCCAATCAGCCCCAGCATTTT	CASRSGVPNQPQHF
NA	TRBJ1-3	TRBV10-2	NA	TGCGCCAGCAGTTCAGGCCGCTCTGGAAACACCATATATTTT	CASSSGRSGNTIYF